The 20 T cell receptor beta chains in this list originate from one sample, sequenced in a study of a mutant IDH1 vaccine in newly diagnosed glioma. Time point given: week 35, safety follow-up. Vaccinated patients received 300 ug of mutant IDH1 20-mer peptide per dose, with topical imiquimod. Sequencing used immunoSEQ multiplex PCR; TCRdb keeps in-frame clones, though not all of them. Of about 55,000 clones in the sample, approximately 81% are singletons; the top ten hold approximately 4%. The antigens of these receptors remain unknown. Material: PBMCs, obtained from a glioma patient whose treatment included an IDH1 peptide vaccine. These receptors all stem from a woman aged 18-29 years with glioma.

The V and J genes are TRBV29-1 and TRBJ2-1; 7 nucleotides align to TRBD2. V lost 4 bases and J lost 9; bases outside the gene matches: 9. Germline CDR1 reads SQVTM; CDR2 reads ANQGSEA. The CDR3 runs 13 residues. In nucleotides, the CDR3 is TGCAGCGTTGGCGGACTAGGGTTGGGTGAGCAGTTCTTC. Residues: CSVGGLGLGEQFF.

The chain uses TRBV14 and TRBJ2-1, with no clear D. Trimming removed 3 bases from V and 1 base from J, with 10 bases in between. The CDR3 covers 15 residues. Germline-derived CDR1 and CDR2 are SGHDN and FVKESK. CDR3 bases: TGTGCCAGCAGCCATTGGGGTAGGTCCTACAATGAGCAGTTCTTC. Translating it yields CASSHWGRSYNEQFF.

The rearrangement links TRBV9 to TRBJ2-7; 13 bases fit TRBD2. The CDR3 sequence is 15 residues long. The V segment lost 3 bases and the J segment 4 bases; nucleotides outside the gene matches: 4. CDR1 is SGDLS, CDR2 YYNGEE, per germline. This chain's CDR3 is CASSAGTSGIYEQYF. The CDR3 DNA reads TGTGCCAGCAGCGCCGGGACTAGCGGGATTTACGAGCAGTACTTC.

The chain couples TRBV7-8 to TRBJ1-1, with 7 nucleotides matching TRBD1. The V and J ends lost 5 bases and 11 bases, in that order; junction bases with no gene match: 11. Germline CDR1 and CDR2: SGHVS and FQNEAQ. This CDR3 comprises 13 residues. The CDR3 is CASSPKQGLGAFF. Written as DNA, the CDR3 is TGTGCCAGCAGCCCAAAACAGGGGCTGGGGGCTTTCTTT.

This clone was picked up one time. The V call is TRBV9, the J call TRBJ1-2, with D perhaps TRBD1 (5 bases). V was shortened by 4 bases and J by 7 bases, with 14 bases between the two germline ends. The germline CDR1 and CDR2 sequences are SGDLS and YYNGEE. The CDR3 covers 13 residues. The CDR3 region is CASSPNSRVGYTF. CDR3 DNA sequence: TGTGCCAGCAGCCCCAATAGCAGGGTTGGCTACACCTTC. The full variable domain, with the rest looked up from reference TRBV9 and TRBJ1-2, is DSGVTQTPKHLITATGQRVTLRCSPRSGDLSVYWYQQSLDQGLQFLIQYYNGEERAKGNILERFSAQQFPDLHSELNLSSLELGDSALYFCASSPNSRVGYTFGSGTRLTVV.

The V gene is TRBV10-1, the J gene TRBJ2-7; 7 nucleotides line up with TRBD2. Germline V gene data show CDR1 as WNHNN and CDR2 as SYGVQD (reference sequence). CDR3 length: 14 amino acids. V lost 4 bases and J lost 2; bases outside the gene matches: 5. The CDR3 DNA is TGCGCCAGCAGTGGGTCTAGCGGAGCCTACGAGCAGTACTTC. It encodes CASSGSSGAYEQYF.

The chain carries TRBV11-1 and TRBJ2-3; D possibly corresponds to TRBD1 (6 bases). The CDR3 contains 15 residues. From germline, CDR1 is SGHAT and CDR2 FQDESV (reference sequence). V was trimmed by 5 bases and J by 1 base, leaving 13 bases between them. The CDR3 DNA is TGTGCCAGCAGCCGTGAGGGGGACCGCACAGATACGCAGTATTTT. Protein product: CASSREGDRTDTQYF. Using reference TRBV11-1 and TRBJ2-3 for the parts outside the CDR3, the full variable domain is EAEVAQSPRYKITEKSQAVAFWCDPISGHATLYWYRQILGQGPELLVQFQDESVVDDSQLPKDRFSAERLKGVDSTLKIQPAELGDSAMYLCASSREGDRTDTQYFGPGTRLTVL.

This clone was counted a single time. The rearrangement joins TRBV19 to TRBJ2-1; TRBD2 agrees at 9 bases. The CDR3 covers 15 residues. V was clipped by 7 bases and J by 5 bases; unmatched bases: 9. Per germline, CDR1 LNHDA and CDR2 SQIVND (reference sequence). The CDR3 DNA reads TGTGCCAGTATCAATCTCCAGCGGGGGGACAATGAGCAGTTCTTC. This gives the protein CASINLQRGDNEQFF.

This clone has a handful of counts. The chain combines TRBV10-2 with TRBJ1-1, with 8 bases that match TRBD1. After removal of 2 bases from V and 5 bases from J, the junction contained 1 base not matched to a gene. Germline values: CDR1 WSHSY, CDR2 SAAADI. CDR3 length: 13 residues. The CDR3 region has the DNA TGCGCCAGCAGTGAGAACAGGGGGACTGAAGCTTTCTTT. Translated, it gives CASSENRGTEAFF.

A single count supports this clone. The rearrangement links TRBV30 to TRBJ2-2, with D perhaps matching TRBD2 (7 bases). Germline CDR1 reads GTSNPN; CDR2 reads SVGIG (reference sequence). V was clipped by 8 bases and J by 5 bases, with 21 bases between them. CDR3 length: 15 residues. The CDR3: CATVGGGGPTGELFF. The CDR3 bases are TGTGCCACGGTGGGGGGGGGCGGTCCGACCGGGGAGCTGTTTTTT.

The V gene is TRBV2, the J gene TRBJ1-3; D is uncertain. The CDR3 sequence is 14 residues long. Per germline, CDR1 SNHLY and CDR2 FYNNEI. The V end was cut by 3 bases, the J end by 0 bases, with 6 bases between. The CDR3 bases are TGTGCCAGCAGTGACCAAGCCTCTGGAAACACCATATATTTT. This codes for CASSDQASGNTIYF.

The V call is TRBV11-2, the J call TRBJ1-1; TRBD1 matches 11 bases. Trimming at V came to 4 bases and at J to 3 bases, leaving 10 bases not matched to a gene. Looked up from germline, CDR1 is SGHAT and CDR2 is FQNNGV. The CDR3 has 17 residues. The CDR3: CASSWRDWDRGDTEAFF. CDR3 bases: TGTGCCAGCAGCTGGCGGGATTGGGACAGGGGGGACACTGAAGCTTTCTTT.

This clone was detected once. The chain is built from TRBV9 and TRBJ2-7; TRBD1 matches at 8 bases. Germline V gene data show CDR1 as SGDLS and CDR2 as YYNGEE. With V trimmed by 4 bases and J by 2 bases, 11 bases remained unmatched. This CDR3 comprises 16 residues. The CDR3 reads CASSTGWGQATYEQYF. Written as DNA, the CDR3 is TGTGCCAGCAGCACGGGATGGGGACAGGCAACCTACGAGCAGTACTTC.

This clone has more than one count but fewer than ten. The rearrangement links TRBV6-5 to TRBJ2-1; D possibly uses TRBD1 or TRBD2 (5 bases each). The V end was cut by 8 bases, the J end by 7 bases, with 12 bases between. Germline CDR1 MNHEY, CDR2 SVGAGI. This CDR3 comprises 12 residues. The CDR3 here is CASAFGANEQFF. The CDR3 DNA follows: TGTGCCAGCGCCTTCGGGGCAAATGAGCAGTTCTTC.

J is TRBJ1-3 and V is TRBV19; D gene uncertain. This CDR3 has 14 residues. Looked up from germline, CDR1 is LNHDA and CDR2 is SQIVND (reference sequence). Trimming removed 5 bases at V and 4 bases at J, with 12 bases between. CDR3 in amino acids: CASSLLTSGNTIYF. The DNA of the CDR3 is TGTGCCAGTAGTCTCCTGACCTCGGGAAACACCATATATTTT.

The chain links TRBV19 to TRBJ2-2; no definite D call. The V end was cut by 4 bases, the J end by 5 bases, with 11 bases between. The CDR3 runs to 14 residues. CDR1 is LNHDA and CDR2 is SQIVND in the germline V gene (reference sequence). In DNA, the CDR3 is TGTGCCAGTAGTAGTGAGTGGTCTACCGGGGAGCTGTTTTTT. Amino acid sequence: CASSSEWSTGELFF.

V usage is TRBV4-1 and J usage is TRBJ2-7; D is uncertain. The ends were cut back, 0 bases at V and 5 bases at J, with 14 bases in the middle. The V gene's germline CDR1 is MGHRA and CDR2 YSYEKL. The CDR3 runs to 15 residues. The CDR3 region has the DNA TGCGCCAGCAGCCAAGATAACCTCCTCCACGACGAGCAGTACTTC. Encoded protein: CASSQDNLLHDEQYF.

In this sample, this clone turned up a few times. This sequence joins TRBV6-5 and TRBJ2-7; D uncertain. The V gene's germline CDR1 is MNHEY and CDR2 SVGAGI. This CDR3 is built from 11 residues. With 2 bases removed from V and 2 bases from J, the gap between germline ends came to 1 base. The CDR3 DNA reads as TGTGCCAGCAGTTACGCCTACGAGCAGTACTTC. The encoded protein is CASSYAYEQYF.

The V and J genes are TRBV11-2 and TRBJ2-1, with D tentatively TRBD2 (5 bases). V shed 1 base and J shed 3 bases, with 10 bases lying between them. The CDR3 is 15 residues long. CDR1 is SGHAT and CDR2 is FQNNGV in the germline V gene. The CDR3 nucleotides read TGTGCCAGCAGCTTAGGAACACGGGACTACAATGAGCAGTTCTTC. Its translation is CASSLGTRDYNEQFF.

This chain connects TRBV28 to TRBJ1-2; D unresolved. This CDR3 contains 13 residues. In germline, CDR1 is MDHEN, CDR2 SYDVKM. The V gene lost 3 bases and the J gene lost 3 bases, with 8 bases spanning the gap. The CDR3 loop is CASSFHGDYGYTF. The DNA for the CDR3 is TGTGCCAGCAGTTTTCACGGAGACTATGGCTACACCTTC.